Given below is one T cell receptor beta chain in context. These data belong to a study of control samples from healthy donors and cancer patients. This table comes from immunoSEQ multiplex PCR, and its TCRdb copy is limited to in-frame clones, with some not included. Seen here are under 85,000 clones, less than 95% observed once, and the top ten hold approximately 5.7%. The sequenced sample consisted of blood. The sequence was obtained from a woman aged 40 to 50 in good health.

Here the CDR3 reads CASRAGVDNEQFF. In nucleotides, the CDR3 is TGCGCCAGCAGGGCCGGGGTAGACAATGAGCAGTTCTTC. J is TRBJ2-1 and V is TRBV4-1; maybe TRBD2 (5 bases). The germline gives CDR1 MGHRA, CDR2 YSYEKL. Trimming removed 6 bases from V and 5 bases from J, with 11 bases in between. The CDR3 has 13 residues.